The rows below give T cell receptor beta chains drawn from one sample of a study of blood T cell repertoires in COVID-19. The table came from immunoSEQ multiplex PCR; TCRdb's copy has only in-frame clones and leaves some out. Of 150,000 to 200,000 clones listed, around 89% are singletons. The sequenced sample was PBMCs or T cells enriched from blood (not recorded which). The source is a woman aged 18-29 years who had recovered from COVID-19. CDR3s include the opening cysteine and the closing phenylalanine or tryptophan. D genes are given only for firm matches.

CDR3nt: TGTGCCAGCAGCTTCATCAGGGATCTCTTCTATGGCTACACCTTC
CDR3aa: CASSFIRDLFYGYTF
v_gene: TRBV5-5
d_gene: -
j_gene: TRBJ1-2

CDR3nt: TGTGCCGTCGGTATAGGGACAGGGGCGGGCATTCAGTACTTC
CDR3aa: CAVGIGTGAGIQYF
v_gene: TRBV10-3
d_gene: TRBD1
j_gene: TRBJ2-4

CDR3nt: TGTGCCAGCAGCTCCCCATACCGGAATGAGCAGTTCTTC
CDR3aa: CASSSPYRNEQFF
v_gene: TRBV7-2
d_gene: -
j_gene: TRBJ2-1

CDR3nt: TGTGCCAGCAGTTTAGATCCGTTAAGGGGCAATATCTATGGCTACACCTTC
CDR3aa: CASSLDPLRGNIYGYTF
v_gene: TRBV27
d_gene: -
j_gene: TRBJ1-2

CDR3nt: TGCGCCAGCAGCTTTAGAACCGAGCAGTACTTC
CDR3aa: CASSFRTEQYF
v_gene: TRBV5-1
d_gene: -
j_gene: TRBJ2-7

CDR3nt: TGCGCCAGCAGCCCCCAACCCCGGCAGGGGACCACTGAAGCTTTCTTT
CDR3aa: CASSPQPRQGTTEAFF
v_gene: TRBV5-1
d_gene: -
j_gene: TRBJ1-1

CDR3nt: TGTGCCAGCAGCAAAGGGGAAGGGGTTTTGGGGTATGGCTACACCTTC
CDR3aa: CASSKGEGVLGYGYTF
v_gene: TRBV21-1
d_gene: -
j_gene: TRBJ1-2

CDR3nt: TGTGCCAGCAGTTTATTAGGAGGGGGCAGGGCCAACGTCCTGACTTTC
CDR3aa: CASSLLGGGRANVLTF
v_gene: TRBV27
d_gene: -
j_gene: TRBJ2-6

CDR3nt: TGTGCCAGTGGGTCCCTAGCGCAGTATTTT
CDR3aa: CASGSLAQYF
v_gene: TRBV2
d_gene: -
j_gene: TRBJ2-3

CDR3nt: TGTGCCAGCAGCCCGCGCGGGGTGGGCTACAATGAGCAGTTCTTC
CDR3aa: CASSPRGVGYNEQFF
v_gene: TRBV5-6
d_gene: -
j_gene: TRBJ2-1

CDR3nt: TGCGCCAGCAGCTTGAGGGGTGGGGTAAAAGAGCTCCATGAAGCTTTCTTT
CDR3aa: CASSLRGGVKELHEAFF
v_gene: TRBV5-1
d_gene: -
j_gene: TRBJ1-1

CDR3nt: TGTGCCAGCAGTCCTCGGGGTAGCGGTCTTAAGGACAATGAGCAGTTCTTC
CDR3aa: CASSPRGSGLKDNEQFF
v_gene: TRBV27
d_gene: -
j_gene: TRBJ2-1

CDR3nt: TGTGCCAGCAGCAGAGCCGATAGAAGCGGCCACAATGAGCAGTTCTTC
CDR3aa: CASSRADRSGHNEQFF
v_gene: TRBV21-1
d_gene: -
j_gene: TRBJ2-1

CDR3nt: TGTGCCAGCTCAATAACGAGGCAAGAGACCCAGTACTTC
CDR3aa: CASSITRQETQYF
v_gene: TRBV18
d_gene: -
j_gene: TRBJ2-5

CDR3nt: TGTGCCAGTAGTATCCAGGCTAGCGGGAATCGTGAGCAGTTCTTC
CDR3aa: CASSIQASGNREQFF
v_gene: TRBV19
d_gene: TRBD2
j_gene: TRBJ2-1

CDR3nt: TGTGCCAGCAGTTTACCTGGGACAGGGCACGATACGCAGTATTTT
CDR3aa: CASSLPGTGHDTQYF
v_gene: TRBV28
d_gene: TRBD1
j_gene: TRBJ2-3

CDR3nt: TGTGCCAGCAGGACAGGGTCTAGCGAGCAGTTCTTC
CDR3aa: CASRTGSSEQFF
v_gene: TRBV28
d_gene: TRBD1
j_gene: TRBJ2-1

CDR3nt: TGTGCCAGCAGTGCAACCGCGAGGGATGGCTACACCTTC
CDR3aa: CASSATARDGYTF
v_gene: TRBV2
d_gene: -
j_gene: TRBJ1-2

CDR3nt: TGTGCCAGCAGCGAAAAGGGGGCATCCACTGAAGCTTTCTTT
CDR3aa: CASSEKGASTEAFF
v_gene: TRBV6-4
d_gene: TRBD1
j_gene: TRBJ1-1

CDR3nt: TGTGCCAGCAGCCCGAAGGCCGGGACTAGCGCCCTGGGGCCAGATACGCAGTATTTT
CDR3aa: CASSPKAGTSALGPDTQYF
v_gene: TRBV7-9
d_gene: TRBD2
j_gene: TRBJ2-3

CDR3nt: TGTGCCAGCAGCGTAGGGAGTCTGAATGGCCAAGAGACCCAGTACTTC
CDR3aa: CASSVGSLNGQETQYF
v_gene: TRBV9
d_gene: -
j_gene: TRBJ2-5

CDR3nt: TGTGCCAGCAGCTTAGCGGGACTAGCGGGAGCGGGGTCAGATACGCAGTATTTT
CDR3aa: CASSLAGLAGAGSDTQYF
v_gene: TRBV7-2
d_gene: TRBD2
j_gene: TRBJ2-3

CDR3nt: TGCGCCAGCAGCCAAGATCGACAGGGGGACATTCAGTACTTC
CDR3aa: CASSQDRQGDIQYF
v_gene: TRBV4-3
d_gene: TRBD1
j_gene: TRBJ2-4